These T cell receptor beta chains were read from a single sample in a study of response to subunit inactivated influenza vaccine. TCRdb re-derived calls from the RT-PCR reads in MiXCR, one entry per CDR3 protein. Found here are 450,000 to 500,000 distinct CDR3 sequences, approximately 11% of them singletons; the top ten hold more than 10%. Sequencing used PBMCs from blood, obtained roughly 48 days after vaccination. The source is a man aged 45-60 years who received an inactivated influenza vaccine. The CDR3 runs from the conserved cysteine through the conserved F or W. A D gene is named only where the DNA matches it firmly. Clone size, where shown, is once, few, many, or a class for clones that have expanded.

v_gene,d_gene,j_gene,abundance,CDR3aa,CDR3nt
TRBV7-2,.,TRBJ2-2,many,CASSLGWGTGELFF,TGTGCCAGCAGCTTAGGGTGGGGCACCGGGGAGCTGTTTTTT
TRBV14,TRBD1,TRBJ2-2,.,CASSRNRGGGSGELFF,TGTGCCAGCAGCCGGAATCGAGGGGGCGGTTCCGGGGAGCTGTTTTTT
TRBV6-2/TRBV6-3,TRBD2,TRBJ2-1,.,CASSYPGTSGGPEPYNEQFF,TGTGCCAGCAGTTACCCCGGGACTAGCGGGGGGCCGGAGCCCTACAATGAGCAGTTCTTC
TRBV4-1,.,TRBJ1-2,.,CASSQVKDGYGYTF,TGCGCCAGCAGCCAAGTGAAGGATGGCTATGGCTACACCTTC
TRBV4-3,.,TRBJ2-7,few,CASSQGYGIEQYF,TGCGCCAGCAGCCAAGGTTATGGTATCGAGCAGTACTTC
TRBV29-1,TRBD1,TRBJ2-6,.,CSAAGQGLYNGANVLTF,TGCAGCGCCGCGGGACAGGGACTTTACAATGGGGCCAACGTCCTGACTTTC
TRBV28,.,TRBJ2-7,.,CASSLVASREQYF,TGTGCCAGCAGCCTAGTCGCAAGCCGCGAGCAGTACTTC
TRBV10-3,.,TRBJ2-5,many,CAISVLGRETQYF,TGTGCCATCAGTGTTCTCGGGCGGGAGACCCAGTACTTC
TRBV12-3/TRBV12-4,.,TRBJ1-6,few,CASRESSYNSPLHF,TGTGCCAGCAGGGAGAGCTCCTATAATTCACCCCTCCACTTT
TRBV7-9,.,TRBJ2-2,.,CASSIGQSTGELFF,TGTGCCAGCAGCATCGGACAGTCCACCGGGGAGCTGTTTTTT
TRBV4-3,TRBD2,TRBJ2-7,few,CASSQLAGAPYEQYF,TGCGCCAGCAGCCAACTAGCGGGAGCTCCCTACGAGCAGTACTTC
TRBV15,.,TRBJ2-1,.,CATSRDILGDEQFF,TGTGCCACCAGCAGAGATATCTTGGGGGATGAGCAGTTCTTC
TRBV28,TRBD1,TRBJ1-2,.,CASSSAKLQGTGGYTF,TGTGCCAGCAGTTCGGCTAAATTACAGGGGACTGGGGGCTACACCTTC
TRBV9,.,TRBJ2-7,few,CASGPMGDGFDEQYF,TGTGCCAGCGGCCCGATGGGGGACGGGTTCGACGAGCAGTACTTC
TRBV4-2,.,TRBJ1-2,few,CASSQAAVDGYTF,TGTGCCAGCAGCCAAGCGGCTGTGGATGGCTACACCTTC
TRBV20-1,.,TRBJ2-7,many,CSARSRDIFYEQYF,TGCAGTGCTAGGTCAAGGGACATTTTCTACGAGCAGTACTTC
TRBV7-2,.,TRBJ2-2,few,CASSLTETNTGELFF,TGTGCCAGCAGCTTAACGGAAACGAACACCGGGGAGCTGTTTTTT
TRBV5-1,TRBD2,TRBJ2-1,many,CASSLLSGGADEQFF,TGCGCCAGCAGCTTGTTAAGCGGGGGGGCGGATGAGCAGTTCTTC
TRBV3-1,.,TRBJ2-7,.,CASSRSVYEQYF,TGTGCCAGCAGCCGATCAGTCTACGAGCAGTACTTC
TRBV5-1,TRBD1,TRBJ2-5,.,CASCEPGGKQTQYF,TGCGCCAGCTGCGAGCCAGGGGGCAAGCAGACCCAGTACTTC
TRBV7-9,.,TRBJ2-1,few,CASSQRRGPGAYNEQFF,TGTGCCAGCAGCCAGCGACGAGGACCCGGGGCCTACAATGAGCAGTTCTTC
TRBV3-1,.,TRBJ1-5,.,CASSPRDLQGRQPQHF,TGTGCCAGCAGCCCTCGCGACCTACAGGGACGCCAGCCCCAGCATTTT
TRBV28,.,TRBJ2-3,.,CASRVRGATDTQYF,TGTGCCAGCAGGGTGCGAGGGGCCACAGATACGCAGTATTTT
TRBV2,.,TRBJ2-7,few,CASTEHTQGPYF,TGTGCCAGCACTGAACATACACAGGGACCGTACTTC
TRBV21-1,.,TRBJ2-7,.,CASSKNPGQKTYEQYF,TGTGCCAGCAGCAAAAACCCGGGACAGAAAACCTACGAGCAGTACTTC
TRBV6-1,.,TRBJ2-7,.,CASSPGTLVYEQYF,TGTGCCAGCAGTCCAGGGACCCTAGTCTACGAGCAGTACTTC
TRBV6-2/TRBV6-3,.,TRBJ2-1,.,CASSYSRLAIFGEQFF,TGTGCCAGCAGTTACTCTAGGCTAGCGATCTTCGGTGAGCAGTTCTTC
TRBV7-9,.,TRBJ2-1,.,CASSLAPVAYNEQFF,TGTGCCAGCAGCTTAGCGCCGGTGGCGTACAATGAGCAGTTCTTC
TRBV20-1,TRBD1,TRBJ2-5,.,CSGTRDRGTETQYF,TGCAGTGGGACAAGGGACAGGGGGACGGAGACCCAGTACTTC
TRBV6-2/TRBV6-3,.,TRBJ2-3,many,CASSYSTGARTDTQYF,TGTGCCAGCAGTTACTCGACGGGGGCGAGAACAGATACGCAGTATTTT
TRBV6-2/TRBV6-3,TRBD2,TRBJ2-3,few,CASSWQLAGAGDTQYF,TGTGCCAGCAGTTGGCAACTAGCGGGGGCCGGAGATACGCAGTATTTT
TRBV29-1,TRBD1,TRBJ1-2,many,CSAGTVHGYTF,TGCAGCGCTGGGACAGTACATGGCTACACCTTC
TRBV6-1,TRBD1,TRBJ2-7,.,CASSTFRDRPGEQYF,TGTGCCAGCAGTACATTCCGGGACAGACCTGGCGAGCAGTACTTC
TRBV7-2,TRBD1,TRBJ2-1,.,CASRGQGFSYNEQFF,TGTGCCAGCAGGGGACAGGGGTTTTCCTACAATGAGCAGTTCTTC
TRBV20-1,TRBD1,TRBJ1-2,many,CSAQKSGTGYGYTF,TGCAGTGCGCAAAAATCCGGGACAGGCTATGGCTACACCTTC
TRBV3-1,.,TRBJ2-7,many,CASSQVSSYEQYF,TGTGCCAGCAGCCAAGTTAGCTCCTACGAGCAGTACTTC
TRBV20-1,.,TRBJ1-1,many,CSALNRRGGNTEAFF,TGCAGTGCTCTAAACAGGCGCGGAGGGAACACTGAAGCTTTCTTT
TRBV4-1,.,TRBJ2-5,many,CASSQEGETQYF,TGTGCCAGCAGCCAAGAGGGAGAGACCCAGTACTTC
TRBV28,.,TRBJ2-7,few,CASSPRTGGSDEQYF,TGTGCCAGCAGTCCCAGAACGGGGGGCTCGGACGAGCAGTACTTC
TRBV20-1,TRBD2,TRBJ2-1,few,CSAPKGLAGDYNEQFF,TGCAGTGCTCCCAAGGGGCTAGCGGGAGACTACAATGAGCAGTTCTTC
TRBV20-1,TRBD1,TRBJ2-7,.,CSARDYRDRGEQYF,TGCAGTGCTAGAGACTACCGGGACAGGGGCGAGCAGTACTTC
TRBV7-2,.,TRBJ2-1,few,CASSPEPAYNEQFF,TGTGCCAGCAGCCCGGAACCGGCCTACAATGAGCAGTTCTTC
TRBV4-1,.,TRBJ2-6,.,CASSRLQVSGAKVLTF,TGCGCCAGCAGCCGTCTTCAAGTCTCTGGGGCCAAAGTCCTGACTTTC
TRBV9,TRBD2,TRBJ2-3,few,CASSVGGGAADTQYF,TGTGCCAGCAGCGTAGGCGGGGGGGCCGCAGATACGCAGTATTTT
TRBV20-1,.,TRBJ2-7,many,CSASTDSYEQYF,TGCAGTGCTTCGACAGATTCCTACGAGCAGTACTTC
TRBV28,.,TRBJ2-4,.,CASTQGPPWNIQYF,TGTGCCAGCACCCAGGGACCACCATGGAACATTCAGTACTTC
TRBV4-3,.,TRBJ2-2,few,CASSQASGDGELFF,TGCGCCAGCAGCCAAGCATCAGGGGACGGGGAGCTGTTTTTT
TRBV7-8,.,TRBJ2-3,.,CASSLPVGSSGHTDTQYF,TGTGCCAGCAGCTTACCTGTAGGGAGTAGCGGCCACACAGATACGCAGTATTTT